The present entry profiles one T cell receptor beta chain with its context. This sample stems from a study of OX40 agonist ivuxolimab in advanced cancers. About the research overall: Three patients got partial responses; one had hepatocellular carcinoma and two had cutaneous melanoma.

The table came from immunoSEQ multiplex PCR; TCRdb's copy has only in-frame clones and leaves some out. The sample holds roughly 140,000 clones, roughly 94% seen once. The source was CD4+ or CD8+ T cells sorted from blood, collected in a trial of the OX40 agonist ivuxolimab. The receptor was isolated from an adult with an advanced solid tumor such as melanoma, head and neck, liver or kidney cancer.

DNA for the CDR3: TGTGCCAGCAGCTGGGGCGGAGGGGCCGGGGAGCTGTTTTTT. This sequence encodes CASSWGGGAGELFF. This chain connects TRBV5-6 to TRBJ2-2; a weak D match, TRBD2 (6 bases). The germline V gene encodes CDR1 SGHDT and CDR2 YYEEEE. Trimming removed 3 bases from V and 6 bases from J, with 12 bases in between. The CDR3 has 14 amino acids.